This is a list of T cell receptor beta chains from one sample in a study of CDR3 diversity in severe acne. TCRdb itself ran the PCR reads through MiXCR, one entry per CDR3 protein. The table records approximately 77,000 distinct CDR3 sequences, about 49% of them present only once. Sequences were obtained from blood. These receptor sequences come from a male donor with severe acne vulgaris. The CDR3 runs from the conserved cysteine through the conserved F or W. The D gene is left open where the match is weak. Not every row has a clone size; where given, it reads once, few, many or a size class.

j_call: TRBJ1-2
d_call: .
clone_size: .
v_call: TRBV25-1
cdr3_nt: TGTACCAGCAGTGCCTCACCCGGTTCAGATCTGGATGGCTACACCTTC
cdr3_aa: CTSSASPGSDLDGYTF

j_call: TRBJ2-5
d_call: TRBD1
clone_size: few
v_call: TRBV27
cdr3_nt: TGTGCCAGCAGTTCGCTCGAGACAGGGGGGGTGAAAGAGACCCAGTACTTC
cdr3_aa: CASSSLETGGVKETQYF

j_call: TRBJ2-7
d_call: .
clone_size: many
v_call: TRBV6-5
cdr3_nt: TGTGCCAGCAGTGGGCAGGACGGAGCCTACGAGCAGTACTTC
cdr3_aa: CASSGQDGAYEQYF

j_call: TRBJ1-6
d_call: TRBD1
clone_size: few
v_call: TRBV2
cdr3_nt: TGTGCCAGCCAGGGGACAGGGAGGACACCCCTCCACTTT
cdr3_aa: CASQGTGRTPLHF

j_call: TRBJ2-5
d_call: .
clone_size: .
v_call: TRBV5-1
cdr3_nt: TGCGCCAGCAGCCAGGCGGGGTATTTTCAAGAGACCCAGTACTTC
cdr3_aa: CASSQAGYFQETQYF

j_call: TRBJ2-1
d_call: .
clone_size: .
v_call: TRBV28
cdr3_nt: TGCGCCGGCAGTCTACTAGTTAGTGGTAATGAGCAGTTCTTC
cdr3_aa: CAGSLLVSGNEQFF

j_call: TRBJ2-6
d_call: .
clone_size: .
v_call: TRBV5-6
cdr3_nt: TGTGCCAGCAGTCGATACTCTGGGGCCAACGTCCTGACTTTC
cdr3_aa: CASSRYSGANVLTF

j_call: TRBJ1-1
d_call: .
clone_size: .
v_call: TRBV6-5
cdr3_nt: TGTGCCAGCAGTTACAGACAGGTGACGCTCTTT
cdr3_aa: CASSYRQVTLF

j_call: TRBJ2-7
d_call: TRBD2
clone_size: .
v_call: TRBV7-6
cdr3_nt: TGTGCCAGCAGCCAGGTGGCGGGAGGGCCCAATTACGAGCAGTACTTC
cdr3_aa: CASSQVAGGPNYEQYF

j_call: TRBJ2-2
d_call: TRBD1
clone_size: .
v_call: TRBV7-2
cdr3_nt: TGTGCCAGCAGCTTACCAGGACAGGGCGGCGGGGAGCTGTTTTTT
cdr3_aa: CASSLPGQGGGELFF

j_call: TRBJ1-2
d_call: .
clone_size: few
v_call: TRBV28
cdr3_nt: TGTGCCACCAGGGGAGGGGAGAGCTATGGCTACACCTTC
cdr3_aa: CATRGGESYGYTF

j_call: TRBJ1-6
d_call: .
clone_size: .
v_call: TRBV25-1
cdr3_nt: TGTGCCAGCAGTGAACTACCGGTACCTTATAATTCACCCCTCCACTTT
cdr3_aa: CASSELPVPYNSPLHF

j_call: TRBJ1-1
d_call: .
clone_size: many
v_call: TRBV10-2
cdr3_nt: TGCGCCAGCAGTGATGGGGAAGCTTTCTTT
cdr3_aa: CASSDGEAFF

j_call: TRBJ2-5
d_call: TRBD2
clone_size: .
v_call: TRBV29-1
cdr3_nt: TGCAGCGTCGGGTCTCGACTAGCGGGAGACCAAGAGACCCAGTACTTC
cdr3_aa: CSVGSRLAGDQETQYF

j_call: TRBJ1-1
d_call: .
clone_size: many
v_call: TRBV5-1
cdr3_nt: TGCGCCAGCAGCTTGGCAGGGGTGGGGGCAGCTTTCTTT
cdr3_aa: CASSLAGVGAAFF

j_call: TRBJ2-1
d_call: TRBD2
clone_size: .
v_call: TRBV20-1
cdr3_nt: TGCAGTGTTCTCAGGACTAGCGGGAAATATGAGCAGTTCTTC
cdr3_aa: CSVLRTSGKYEQFF

j_call: TRBJ2-3
d_call: TRBD1
clone_size: .
v_call: TRBV7-8
cdr3_nt: TGTGCCAGCAGCTTTACAGGGGGCAACACAGATACGCAGTATTTT
cdr3_aa: CASSFTGGNTDTQYF

j_call: TRBJ2-7
d_call: .
clone_size: many
v_call: TRBV7-3
cdr3_nt: TGTGCCAGCAGCTTAAATGGGGGATACGAGCAGTACTTC
cdr3_aa: CASSLNGGYEQYF

j_call: TRBJ1-2
d_call: .
clone_size: .
v_call: TRBV19
cdr3_nt: TGTGCCAGTAGTATAGAATCGGCGCAGGGTGGAATCTATGGCTACACCTTC
cdr3_aa: CASSIESAQGGIYGYTF

j_call: TRBJ1-1
d_call: TRBD1
clone_size: .
v_call: TRBV7-9
cdr3_nt: TGTGCCAGCAGGCATAGGGACAGGTCGTTTGAAGCTTTCTTT
cdr3_aa: CASRHRDRSFEAFF

j_call: TRBJ2-5
d_call: TRBD2
clone_size: .
v_call: TRBV7-2
cdr3_nt: TGTGCCAGCAGCCGGGGACTAGCGGGAGCCCTACAAGAGACCCAGTACTTC
cdr3_aa: CASSRGLAGALQETQYF

j_call: TRBJ1-3
d_call: .
clone_size: many
v_call: TRBV5-1
cdr3_nt: TGCGCCAGCAGCTTGGGGATTTCTGGAAACACCATATATTTT
cdr3_aa: CASSLGISGNTIYF

j_call: TRBJ2-3
d_call: TRBD2
clone_size: .
v_call: TRBV4-3
cdr3_nt: TGCGCCAGCAGTTCCCTAGCGGGGGTCCGAGATACGCAGTATTTT
cdr3_aa: CASSSLAGVRDTQYF

j_call: TRBJ2-3
d_call: .
clone_size: many
v_call: TRBV19
cdr3_nt: TGTGCCAGCTCCGGGCCCCCGCCTACAGATACGCAGTATTTT
cdr3_aa: CASSGPPPTDTQYF

j_call: TRBJ2-5
d_call: .
clone_size: few
v_call: TRBV6-2/TRBV6-3
cdr3_nt: TGTGCCAGCAGACGAGATAGCAATCAGCCCCAGTACTTC
cdr3_aa: CASRRDSNQPQYF

j_call: TRBJ1-5
d_call: .
clone_size: .
v_call: TRBV12-3/TRBV12-4
cdr3_nt: TGTGCCAGCAGTTTAGATTGGGAGGAGGATCAGCCCCAGCATTTT
cdr3_aa: CASSLDWEEDQPQHF

j_call: TRBJ1-4
d_call: .
clone_size: many
v_call: TRBV19
cdr3_nt: TGTGCCAGTAGTTCGGACAGAGGAGATGCAACTAATGAAAAACTGTTTTTT
cdr3_aa: CASSSDRGDATNEKLFF

j_call: TRBJ1-1
d_call: .
clone_size: many
v_call: TRBV20-1
cdr3_nt: TGCAGTGCTAGAGGGGGTGACAGAGGGTGGAGGACTGAAGCTTTCTTT
cdr3_aa: CSARGGDRGWRTEAFF

j_call: TRBJ1-2
d_call: .
clone_size: few
v_call: TRBV10-3
cdr3_nt: TGTGCCATCAGTGAGTCGGTGGGAGATCTGCATGGCTACACCTTC
cdr3_aa: CAISESVGDLHGYTF

j_call: TRBJ1-6
d_call: .
clone_size: .
v_call: TRBV19
cdr3_nt: TGTGCCAGTAGTACCGACACCCGCATTTCACCCCTCCACTTT
cdr3_aa: CASSTDTRISPLHF

j_call: TRBJ2-7
d_call: TRBD2
clone_size: many
v_call: TRBV11-3
cdr3_nt: TGTGCCAGCAGCAGAGGGACTAGCGGGAACTCCTACGAGCAGTACTTC
cdr3_aa: CASSRGTSGNSYEQYF

j_call: TRBJ2-4
d_call: .
clone_size: few
v_call: TRBV7-8
cdr3_nt: TGTGCCAGCAGCTTAGCCATCAGGACATTAGCCAAAAACATTCAGTACTTC
cdr3_aa: CASSLAIRTLAKNIQYF

j_call: TRBJ2-7
d_call: TRBD1
clone_size: .
v_call: TRBV15
cdr3_nt: TGTGCCACCAGCAGAGCTTACAGGGGCCCCTACGAGCAGTACTTC
cdr3_aa: CATSRAYRGPYEQYF

j_call: TRBJ1-5
d_call: .
clone_size: many
v_call: TRBV30
cdr3_nt: TGTGCCTGGAGTGAGGGGGGCAATCAGCCCCAGCATTTT
cdr3_aa: CAWSEGGNQPQHF

j_call: TRBJ2-7
d_call: .
clone_size: few
v_call: TRBV19
cdr3_nt: TGTGCCAGTAGTGCCTCGGTCAACTCCTACGAGCAGTACTTC
cdr3_aa: CASSASVNSYEQYF

j_call: TRBJ2-5
d_call: .
clone_size: many
v_call: TRBV6-1
cdr3_nt: TGTGCCAGCACCGAAGGAAGAGAGACCCAGTACTTC
cdr3_aa: CASTEGRETQYF

j_call: TRBJ2-5
d_call: TRBD2
clone_size: once
v_call: TRBV7-9
cdr3_nt: TGTGCCAGCAGCCCCAGGACTAGCGGGAGGGCCGGAGAGACCCAGTACTTC
cdr3_aa: CASSPRTSGRAGETQYF

j_call: TRBJ1-2
d_call: .
clone_size: .
v_call: TRBV9
cdr3_nt: TGTGCCAGCAGCCACCTTAGAGGGGAGGACTATGGCTACACCTTC
cdr3_aa: CASSHLRGEDYGYTF

j_call: TRBJ2-7
d_call: .
clone_size: many
v_call: TRBV11-1
cdr3_nt: TGTGCCAGCAGCCCAGGAACTAGTCGTCACGAGCAGTACTTC
cdr3_aa: CASSPGTSRHEQYF

j_call: TRBJ2-7
d_call: .
clone_size: medium-sized
v_call: TRBV12-3/TRBV12-4
cdr3_nt: TGTGCCAGCAGTCACCGGGACTCCCTCCTCGTCGAGCAGTACTTC
cdr3_aa: CASSHRDSLLVEQYF

j_call: TRBJ1-2
d_call: .
clone_size: many
v_call: TRBV19
cdr3_nt: TGTGCCAGTAGTATAGGGTGGACGGATGGCTACACCTTC
cdr3_aa: CASSIGWTDGYTF

j_call: TRBJ2-3
d_call: .
clone_size: many
v_call: TRBV4-2
cdr3_nt: TGTGCCAGCAGGCCACAGGGCGGAGATACGCAGTATTTT
cdr3_aa: CASRPQGGDTQYF

j_call: TRBJ2-3
d_call: .
clone_size: once
v_call: TRBV7-9
cdr3_nt: TGTGCCAGCAGCGCGGGACAGATCACAGATACGCAGTATTTT
cdr3_aa: CASSAGQITDTQYF

j_call: TRBJ1-1
d_call: TRBD1
clone_size: many
v_call: TRBV11-2
cdr3_nt: TGTGCCAGCAGCTTAGTGACAGGGGCTGTCACTGAAGCTTTCTTT
cdr3_aa: CASSLVTGAVTEAFF

j_call: TRBJ2-5
d_call: .
clone_size: few
v_call: TRBV5-4
cdr3_nt: TGTGCCAGCAGCTCGGAAGGACAGAGGGAGACCCAGTACTTC
cdr3_aa: CASSSEGQRETQYF

j_call: TRBJ2-1
d_call: .
clone_size: many
v_call: TRBV20-1
cdr3_nt: TGCAGTGCTAGATCGGGACTCAGCGGGAATGAGCAGTTCTTC
cdr3_aa: CSARSGLSGNEQFF